This T cell receptor beta chain came from a study of T-cell reconstitution after alpha-beta-depleted transplantation in children. Study results and limitations: Reportedly, roughly two months post-transplant, alpha-beta T cells arose from several hundred expanded graft clones. Where some patients showed high TCRbeta diversity at day 60, it came from recipient T cells and thymic progenitors that had survived. One year after transplant, T-cell counts and diversity came mostly from newly produced T cells.

The CDR3 is 13 amino acids. The ends were cut back, 4 bases at V and 6 bases at J, with 12 bases in the middle. The authors prepared the TCRbeta library with unique molecular identifiers. TCRdb re-derived calls from the PCR reads in MiXCR, one entry per CDR3 protein. In the table there are 330,000 or so distinct CDR3 sequences, 9.5% to 13% of which are singletons. This clonotype was counted a few times. Its antigen remains unknown. This receptor was taken from a boy under three years old with acute myeloid leukemia, due to receive a stem cell transplant. The input for sequencing was PBMCs, taken before TCRalphabeta/CD19-depleted stem cell transplant. The chain employs TRBV12-3 or TRBV12-4 and TRBJ1-1; D perhaps matches TRBD1 (5 bases). The CDR3 DNA is TGTGCCAGCAGTTGGGGGGGTGGCTCTGAAGCTTTCTTT. It specifies CASSWGGGSEAFF.